Reported below is one T cell receptor (beta chain). Its matching antigen is unknown. The germline gene is not matched at one end of the junction; a read error may be the cause. Other DNA sequences from this sample encode an identical CDR3 as well. The time point was: newly diagnosed, previously untreated cHL patient sample. This specimen comes from a study of PD-1 blockade in classical Hodgkin lymphoma. Study-wide results and limits: Although disease activity or prior therapy may be involved, causes of the repertoire differences remain undefined.

The CDR3 covers 13 residues. The V gene's germline CDR1 is SSHAT and CDR2 FNYEAQ (reference sequence). Profiling relied on immunoSEQ multiplex PCR, and the TCRdb table lists in-frame clones only, not all of them. The sample includes tens of thousands of clones, approximately 91% of them seen just once. This chain connects TRBV7-7 to TRBJ2-5, with D tentatively TRBD2 (6 bases). The sample taken for sequencing was peripheral blood mononuclear cells (PBMCs). The sequence came from a human donor with classical Hodgkin lymphoma. The CDR3 nucleotides read TGCGCTAGCAGCTTAGAAGGAGCGGGGACCCAGTACTTC. Its translation is CASSLEGAGTQYF.